The 20 T cell receptor beta chains reported below all come from one sample, sequenced in a study of identical twins' blood T cells. TCRdb fed the 5' RACE reads into MiXCR, producing one record per CDR3 protein. The profile shows around 380,000 distinct CDR3 sequences, over 25% of them singletons. What was sequenced was PBMCs. The receptors originated from a woman between 18 and 50 years old in good health.

This clonotype appeared once. The chain recombines TRBV7-2 with TRBJ1-2, with D hard to call. The germline V gene has CDR1 SGHTA and CDR2 FQGNSA. The V and J ends lost 5 bases and 7 bases respectively, with 17 bases between them. The CDR3 covers 14 residues. The CDR3 protein is CASSPDSSGGGYTF. As DNA, the CDR3 is TGTGCCAGCAGCCCTGATTCATCTGGAGGTGGCTACACCTTC.

This chain links TRBV7-6 with TRBJ2-1; 9 bases are a match to TRBD2. Per the germline V gene, CDR1 is SGHVS and CDR2 is FNYEAQ. The CDR3 is 14 amino acids. Losses at the gene ends were 5 bases for V and 7 bases for J; bases not matched to a gene: 6. The CDR3 bases are TGTGCCAGCAGCCCCCTAGCGGGGTCGAATGAGCAGTTCTTC. It codes for CASSPLAGSNEQFF.

This clonotype was picked up a small number of times. This chain links TRBV12-3 or TRBV12-4 with TRBJ2-1, with D possibly being TRBD2 (7 bases). V was clipped by 3 bases and J by 5 bases, with 14 bases between them. There are 15 residues in the CDR3. CDR3 amino acids: CASSFYGGRHNEQFF. CDR3 DNA: TGTGCCAGCAGTTTTTACGGGGGGCGGCACAATGAGCAGTTCTTC.

This chain joins TRBV27 and TRBJ1-1; TRBD1 aligns across 9 bases. Trimming took 3 bases from V and 5 from J; bases not matched to a gene: 4. CDR1 is MNHEY, CDR2 SMNVEV, per germline (reference sequence). The length of the CDR3 is 14 residues. The CDR3 spells CASSFPGQGTEAFF. As DNA, the CDR3 is TGTGCCAGCAGTTTCCCCGGACAGGGGACTGAAGCTTTCTTT.

In its sample, this clonotype was seen a few times. The V call is TRBV27, the J call TRBJ2-7; 7 bases map to TRBD2. The CDR3 has 16 residues. Trimming cost V 2 bases and J 3 bases; bases outside gene matches: 10. Germline V lookup: CDR1 MNHEY, CDR2 SMNVEV (reference sequence). The CDR3 is CASSLGASGYFYEQYF. As DNA, the CDR3 is TGTGCCAGCAGTTTAGGGGCTAGCGGTTATTTCTACGAGCAGTACTTC.

On this clonotype: One end of the junction is discordant with germline, which a read error may explain. The chain uses TRBV9 and TRBJ1-2, with 7 positions matching TRBD1. From germline, CDR1 is SGDLS and CDR2 YYNGEE. The CDR3 runs to 14 residues. This CDR3 is CAGSDTGADYGYTF. CDR3 nucleotides: TGTGCCGGCAGCGACACAGGGGCAGACTATGGCTACACCTTC. Drawing the rest from reference TRBV9 and TRBJ1-2, the complete variable domain is DSGVTQTPKHLITATGQRVTLRCSPRSGDLSVYWYQQSLDQGLQFLIQYYNGEERAKGNILERFSAQQFPDLHSELNLSSLELGDSALYFCAGSDTGADYGYTFGSGTRLTVV.

This clonotype has just a few counts. The V and J genes are TRBV12-3 or TRBV12-4 and TRBJ2-2; D remains unclear. Trimming removed 2 bases from V and 7 bases from J, with 8 bases in between. The CDR3 covers 13 residues. CDR3 loop: CASSLLTHGELFF. Here the CDR3 DNA reads TGTGCCAGCAGTTTACTTACGCACGGGGAGCTGTTTTTT.

The chain is built from TRBV20-1 and TRBJ2-2; TRBD2 might be the D (6 bases). Germline V gene sequence: CDR1 DFQATT, CDR2 SNEGSKA (reference sequence). The CDR3 has 13 residues. Deletions cut 6 bases from V and 1 base from J, with 9 bases between. The CDR3, as DNA: TGCAGTGCCCTGGGACTGAACACCGGGGAGCTGTTTTTT. Encoded protein: CSALGLNTGELFF.

The rearrangement links TRBV7-2 to TRBJ1-1; D gene unclear. Trimming pared 0 bases from V and 0 bases from J, leaving 11 bases between. The CDR3 contains 16 residues. CDR1 SGHTA and CDR2 FQGNSA come from the germline V gene. The CDR3 bases are TGTGCCAGCAGCTTAGCCTTATTCAGACTGAACACTGAAGCTTTCTTT. Protein sequence: CASSLALFRLNTEAFF.

This clonotype was recorded many times. This chain uses TRBV6-5 with TRBJ1-1; 7 bases agree with TRBD1. V shed 9 bases, J shed 5 bases, and the junction held 9 bases outside the gene matches. Germline V gene sequence: CDR1 MNHEY, CDR2 SVGAGI. The CDR3 runs 13 residues. CDR3 nucleotide sequence: TGTGCCAGTTGGAAGGGGGCACGGACTGAAGCTTTCTTT. It codes for CASWKGARTEAFF.

This clonotype was counted only a few times. The CDR3 DNA is TGCAGCGCCCGCCCTACAATGAACACTGAAGCTTTCTTT. Translating it yields CSARPTMNTEAFF. V usage is TRBV29-1 and J usage is TRBJ1-1; D is undetermined. The CDR3 runs to 13 residues. Trimming took 7 bases from V and 0 from J, leaving 12 bases between them. Germline V lookup: CDR1 SQVTM, CDR2 ANQGSEA.

V usage is TRBV5-1 and J usage is TRBJ1-1; TRBD1 aligns across 7 bases. The CDR3 extends over 13 amino acids. Germline V gene lookup returns CDR1 SGHRS and CDR2 YFSETQ. Trimming at V came to 7 bases and at J to 6 bases, leaving 9 bases not matched to a gene. The CDR3 DNA reads as TGCGCCAGCGGGACAGTGTCAGTCGCTGAAGCTTTCTTT. It specifies CASGTVSVAEAFF.

In its sample, this clonotype was seen a few times. The V and J genes are TRBV5-6 and TRBJ2-1; 8 bases line up with TRBD1. The CDR3 runs to 15 residues. Germline CDR1 is SGHDT and CDR2 is YYEEEE. J lost 0 bases, V lost 4 bases, and 3 bases had no gene match. The CDR3 protein is CASSQGQVSYNEQFF. The CDR3 DNA is TGTGCCAGCAGCCAGGGACAGGTCTCCTACAATGAGCAGTTCTTC.

This clonotype has more than one count but fewer than ten. V and J are TRBV29-1 and TRBJ1-1; unclear D gene. The germline CDR1 and CDR2 sequences are SQVTM and ANQGSEA. CDR3 size: 12 residues. V dropped 4 bases and J dropped 1 base, with 7 bases sitting between them. The CDR3 bases are TGCAGCGTTGTAGCAGGGAACACTGAAGCTTTCTTT. Amino acids: CSVVAGNTEAFF.

Only a few counts were recorded for this clonotype. J is TRBJ1-6 and V is TRBV9; D gene ambiguous. V was pared by 6 bases and J by 5 bases, with 18 bases between. The CDR3 covers 16 residues. Germline CDR1 reads SGDLS; CDR2 reads YYNGEE. The CDR3 protein is CASNKGSGGHNSPLHF. CDR3 DNA: TGTGCCAGCAACAAGGGAAGTGGAGGGCATAATTCACCCCTCCACTTT.

This clonotype came up a few times. The V call is TRBV14, the J call TRBJ2-1; TRBD2 matches 7 bases. Germline V lookup: CDR1 SGHDN, CDR2 FVKESK. This CDR3 contains 16 residues. The ends lost 2 bases at V and 5 bases at J; junction bases unmatched: 9. CDR3 DNA: TGTGCCAGCAGCCAATTAAGAGCGGGGAGAAACAATGAGCAGTTCTTC. It codes for CASSQLRAGRNNEQFF. The whole variable domain, filled in from reference TRBV14 and TRBJ2-1, reads EAGVTQFPSHSVIEKGQTVTLRCDPISGHDNLYWYRRVMGKEIKFLLHFVKESKQDESGMPNNRFLAERTGGTYSTLKVQPAELEDSGVYFCASSQLRAGRNNEQFFGPGTRLTVL.

Here the CDR3 reads CASSRALRDEQFF. The CDR3, as DNA: TGTGCCAGCAGCCGAGCCTTACGTGATGAGCAGTTCTTC. The chain joins TRBV3-1 to TRBJ2-1; unclear D gene. CDR1 is LGHDT and CDR2 is YNNKEL in the germline V gene (reference sequence). V lost 4 bases and J lost 8, with 12 bases in between. The CDR3 is 13 residues long.

A word on this clonotype: A read error may be the cause here, since a much bigger clone is one base away. In DNA, the CDR3 is TGTACCAGCAGCTTGTTTGTCGTCTTAGGTGGAAACACCATATATTTT. Amino acids: CTSSLFVVLGGNTIYF. The chain carries TRBV5-6 and TRBJ1-3; D call uncertain. CDR3 length equals 16 residues. Per germline, CDR1 SGHDT and CDR2 YYEEEE.

V gene TRBV29-1 combines with J gene TRBJ1-1, with D perhaps matching TRBD1 (6 bases). Looked up from germline, CDR1 is SQVTM and CDR2 is ANQGSEA. Between the trimmed V and J ends, which lost 7 bases and 5 bases, there was a span of 14 bases. The CDR3 loop spans 12 amino acids. Here the CDR3 reads CSGFTGRTEAFF. CDR3 DNA: TGCAGCGGTTTCACAGGGCGGACTGAAGCTTTCTTT.

This clonotype showed up just a few times. This rearrangement joins TRBV5-1 to TRBJ2-1; no definite D call. Per germline, CDR1 SGHRS and CDR2 YFSETQ. With 2 bases removed from V and 0 bases from J, the gap between germline ends came to 9 bases. The CDR3 has 15 residues. Written as DNA, the CDR3 is TGCGCCAGCAGCTTAGAGATAAGCTCCTACAATGAGCAGTTCTTC. Residues: CASSLEISSYNEQFF.